These T cell receptor beta chains were read from a single sample in a study of T-cell memory formation after mild COVID-19. A single record per CDR3 protein comes from TCRdb applying MiXCR to the 5' RACE reads. Of about 340,000 distinct CDR3 sequences in the sample, under 25% were seen once. Sequenced material: PBMCs or a T cell subset sorted from them (not recorded which). The origin of the receptors is an adult woman who had mild COVID-19 (a few samples of this study predate the infection). Cell type and time point are not known. Each CDR3 is given with its conserved first and last residue. The D gene is left open where the match is weak. Clone sizes are given selectively: once, few, many, or a class where the clone is expanded.

j_call: TRBJ2-7
clone_size: few
v_call: TRBV7-9
d_call: -
cdr3_nt: TGTGCCAGCAGCTTAGTGTACCGGGAACCGGGCGAGCAGTACTTC
cdr3_aa: CASSLVYREPGEQYF

j_call: TRBJ1-2
clone_size: -
v_call: TRBV5-1
d_call: TRBD1
cdr3_nt: TGCGCCAGCAGCCCATCCGGACAGGACTATGGCTACACCTTC
cdr3_aa: CASSPSGQDYGYTF

j_call: TRBJ1-5
clone_size: -
v_call: TRBV7-2
d_call: -
cdr3_nt: TGTGCCAGCAGCTTATATTCCCAGCCCCAGCATTTT
cdr3_aa: CASSLYSQPQHF

j_call: TRBJ2-1
clone_size: -
v_call: TRBV3-1
d_call: TRBD2
cdr3_nt: TGTGCCAGCAGCCAGGGGACTAGCGGGCCCTCTGGTGAGCAGTTCTTC
cdr3_aa: CASSQGTSGPSGEQFF

j_call: TRBJ2-3
clone_size: few
v_call: TRBV14
d_call: TRBD2
cdr3_nt: TGTGCCAGCAGCCCCAGGACTAGCGTCACAGATACGCAGTATTTT
cdr3_aa: CASSPRTSVTDTQYF

j_call: TRBJ2-7
clone_size: few
v_call: TRBV12-3/TRBV12-4
d_call: TRBD2
cdr3_nt: TGTGCCAGCAGGCCCGCGGGACTACCTCACGAGCAGTACTTC
cdr3_aa: CASRPAGLPHEQYF

j_call: TRBJ1-2
clone_size: few
v_call: TRBV12-3/TRBV12-4
d_call: TRBD1
cdr3_nt: TGTGCCAGCAGTCGAGACAGGGCTGGCTACACCTTC
cdr3_aa: CASSRDRAGYTF

j_call: TRBJ1-6
clone_size: -
v_call: TRBV7-8
d_call: -
cdr3_nt: TGTGCCAGCAGCCCCGGTTTGGGAGGGGTCTATAATTCACCCCTCCACTTT
cdr3_aa: CASSPGLGGVYNSPLHF

j_call: TRBJ2-2
clone_size: few
v_call: TRBV5-1
d_call: -
cdr3_nt: TGCGCCAGCAGCTTTCCGACCACGAACACCGGGGAGCTGTTTTTT
cdr3_aa: CASSFPTTNTGELFF

j_call: TRBJ2-5
clone_size: few
v_call: TRBV6-5
d_call: TRBD2
cdr3_nt: TGTGCCAGCAGAGCTAGCGGGGTCAGGGAGACCCAGTACTTC
cdr3_aa: CASRASGVRETQYF

j_call: TRBJ2-7
clone_size: few
v_call: TRBV5-4
d_call: TRBD1
cdr3_nt: TGTGCCAGCAGTCAACAGGGGTACTCCTACGAGCAGTACTTC
cdr3_aa: CASSQQGYSYEQYF

j_call: TRBJ1-1
clone_size: many
v_call: TRBV29-1
d_call: -
cdr3_nt: TGCAGCGTTAGGGACGGACCGAACACTGAAGCTTTCTTT
cdr3_aa: CSVRDGPNTEAFF

j_call: TRBJ2-7
clone_size: many
v_call: TRBV24-1
d_call: -
cdr3_nt: TGTGCCACCATGGGGAGCGCAGCGAGCTCCTACGAGCAGTACTTC
cdr3_aa: CATMGSAASSYEQYF

j_call: TRBJ2-7
clone_size: -
v_call: TRBV24-1
d_call: -
cdr3_nt: TGTGCCACCAGTGATAAGGGGGTGGCCTACGAGCAGTACTTC
cdr3_aa: CATSDKGVAYEQYF

j_call: TRBJ2-6
clone_size: -
v_call: TRBV7-2
d_call: -
cdr3_nt: TGTGCCAGCAGCCAACCCGTGTGGGCCAACGTCCTGACTTTC
cdr3_aa: CASSQPVWANVLTF

j_call: TRBJ2-3
clone_size: -
v_call: TRBV18
d_call: -
cdr3_nt: TGTGCCAGCTCACCTAACCTGGGGGAGGATACGCAGTATTTT
cdr3_aa: CASSPNLGEDTQYF

j_call: TRBJ1-1
clone_size: -
v_call: TRBV27
d_call: -
cdr3_nt: TGTGCCAGCAGGGAGACAGGTCCCCACGCTGAAGCTTTCTTT
cdr3_aa: CASRETGPHAEAFF

j_call: TRBJ1-1
clone_size: few
v_call: TRBV5-1
d_call: TRBD1
cdr3_nt: TGCGCCAGCAGCTACACAGGGGGTGTCATGAACACTGAAGCTTTCTTT
cdr3_aa: CASSYTGGVMNTEAFF

j_call: TRBJ2-1
clone_size: -
v_call: TRBV5-1
d_call: TRBD2
cdr3_nt: TGCGCCAGCAGCCCGGGACTAGCGGGGCCCTTGGCGTACAATGAGCAGTTCTTC
cdr3_aa: CASSPGLAGPLAYNEQFF

j_call: TRBJ2-5
clone_size: few
v_call: TRBV11-3
d_call: TRBD2
cdr3_nt: TGTGCCAGCAGGTCGACTAGCGGGAGAGCCCAGTACTTC
cdr3_aa: CASRSTSGRAQYF

j_call: TRBJ2-1
clone_size: few
v_call: TRBV10-3
d_call: -
cdr3_nt: TGTGCCATCAGTGAGTCCTCCCTCGGCAGGGACCCATGGCGGGACAATGAGCAGTTCTTC
cdr3_aa: CAISESSLGRDPWRDNEQFF

j_call: TRBJ1-1
clone_size: few
v_call: TRBV27
d_call: TRBD1
cdr3_nt: TGTGCCAGCAGTATGACTACAGGGGAGAACACTGAAGCTTTCTTT
cdr3_aa: CASSMTTGENTEAFF

j_call: TRBJ1-1
clone_size: few
v_call: TRBV12-3/TRBV12-4
d_call: TRBD1
cdr3_nt: TGTGCCAGCATTGGACAGGTGGTCACTGAAGCTTTCTTT
cdr3_aa: CASIGQVVTEAFF

j_call: TRBJ2-1
clone_size: -
v_call: TRBV3-1
d_call: -
cdr3_nt: TGTGCCAGCAGCCAAGTCCGACACGAGACAGGTTATTTCAATGAGCAGTTCTTC
cdr3_aa: CASSQVRHETGYFNEQFF

j_call: TRBJ2-5
clone_size: -
v_call: TRBV7-9
d_call: TRBD2
cdr3_nt: TGTGCCAGCAGCCCCCGACTAGCGGGGCCTCAAGAGACCCAGTACTTC
cdr3_aa: CASSPRLAGPQETQYF

j_call: TRBJ2-5
clone_size: few
v_call: TRBV5-1
d_call: TRBD2
cdr3_nt: TGCGCCAGCAGCATAATAGGACTAGCGGGAGAGACCCAGTACTTC
cdr3_aa: CASSIIGLAGETQYF

j_call: TRBJ2-5
clone_size: many
v_call: TRBV11-2
d_call: -
cdr3_nt: TGTGCCAGCAGCTTAGCGGGCCAGGGGGAGACCCAGTACTTC
cdr3_aa: CASSLAGQGETQYF

j_call: TRBJ1-1
clone_size: -
v_call: TRBV20-1
d_call: -
cdr3_nt: TGCAGTGCTAGAGACCCACAGAGGGTCGCTGAAGCTTTCTTT
cdr3_aa: CSARDPQRVAEAFF

j_call: TRBJ2-3
clone_size: -
v_call: TRBV5-1
d_call: TRBD2
cdr3_nt: TGCGCCAGCAGCTTAGGTAGCGGGGGGTCAGATACGCAGTATTTT
cdr3_aa: CASSLGSGGSDTQYF

j_call: TRBJ2-6
clone_size: -
v_call: TRBV15
d_call: TRBD1
cdr3_nt: TGTGCCACCAGCAGAGATTATCCCGGGCAAACAGGGGCTGGGGCCAACGTCCTGACTTTC
cdr3_aa: CATSRDYPGQTGAGANVLTF

j_call: TRBJ2-3
clone_size: few
v_call: TRBV15
d_call: TRBD2
cdr3_nt: TGTGCCACCAGCAGAGAGGGACTAGCGTCAGATACGCAGTATTTT
cdr3_aa: CATSREGLASDTQYF

j_call: TRBJ2-5
clone_size: -
v_call: TRBV11-2
d_call: TRBD2
cdr3_nt: TGTGCCAGCAGCTTCCACGAGGGAGCGGGGGTGTGGTACTTC
cdr3_aa: CASSFHEGAGVWYF

j_call: TRBJ2-5
clone_size: few
v_call: TRBV7-2
d_call: TRBD1
cdr3_nt: TGTGCCAGCAGCTTCGGAAGGGGGCGCCGGGGAGAGACCCAGTACTTC
cdr3_aa: CASSFGRGRRGETQYF

j_call: TRBJ2-2
clone_size: many
v_call: TRBV4-2
d_call: -
cdr3_nt: TGTGCCAGCAGCCAATCGCGGGGCGCGAACACCGGGGAGCTGTTTTTT
cdr3_aa: CASSQSRGANTGELFF

j_call: TRBJ2-7
clone_size: -
v_call: TRBV2
d_call: -
cdr3_nt: TGTGCCATCCCACGGGTAGCGGACTCCTACGAGCAGTACTTC
cdr3_aa: CAIPRVADSYEQYF

j_call: TRBJ2-2
clone_size: few
v_call: TRBV7-2
d_call: TRBD2
cdr3_nt: TGTGCCAGCGGGAGGGGCGGGGAGCTGTTTTTT
cdr3_aa: CASGRGGELFF